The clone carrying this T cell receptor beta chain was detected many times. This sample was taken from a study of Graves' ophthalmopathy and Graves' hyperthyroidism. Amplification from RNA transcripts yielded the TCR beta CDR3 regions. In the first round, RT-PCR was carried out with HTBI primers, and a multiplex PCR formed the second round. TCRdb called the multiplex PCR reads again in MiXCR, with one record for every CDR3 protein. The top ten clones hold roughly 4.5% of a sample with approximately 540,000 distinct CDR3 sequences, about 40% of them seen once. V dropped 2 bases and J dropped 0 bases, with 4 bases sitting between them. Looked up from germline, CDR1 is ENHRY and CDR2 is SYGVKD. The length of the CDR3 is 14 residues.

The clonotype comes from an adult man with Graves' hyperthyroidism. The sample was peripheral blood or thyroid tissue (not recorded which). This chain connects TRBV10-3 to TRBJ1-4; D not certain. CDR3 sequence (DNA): TGTGCCATCAGTGAGACAGCAACTAATGAAAAACTGTTTTTT. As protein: CAISETATNEKLFF.